Following are 30 T cell receptor beta chains from one sample sequenced in a study of identical twins. A single record per CDR3 protein comes from TCRdb applying MiXCR to the 5' RACE reads. The sample lists around 680,000 distinct CDR3 sequences; 8.5% to 9.5% were seen once. These data also featured in a second study, about yellow fever vaccine responses in identical twins.

Material for sequencing was PBMCs. These receptors all stem from a young woman in good health.

DNA of the CDR3: TGTGCCAGCAGTGTGCTTGGGACAGCAGACTATGGCTACACCTTC. It translates to CASSVLGTADYGYTF. The J gene is TRBJ1-2, the V gene TRBV6-1; 7 nucleotides match TRBD1. CDR1 and CDR2 (germline): MNHNS, SASEGT. This CDR3 region has 15 residues. V shed 4 bases, J shed 3 bases, and the junction held 8 bases outside the gene matches.

This clonotype was seen more than once but under ten times. The chain employs TRBV6-5 and TRBJ1-2; 7 nucleotides line up with TRBD1. The CDR3 runs to 12 residues. The V gene end was trimmed by 6 bases and the J gene end by 8 bases; junction bases not matched to a gene: 6. Germline CDR1 MNHEY, CDR2 SVGAGI. CDR3 residues: CASRKTGVGYTF. The CDR3, as DNA: TGTGCCAGCAGGAAAACAGGGGTCGGCTACACCTTC.

This clonotype was detected only a few times. The chain recombines TRBV6-5 with TRBJ1-5, with TRBD1 as a possible D gene (5 bases). The ends were cut back, 2 bases at V and 7 bases at J, with 15 bases in the middle. The germline CDR1 and CDR2 sequences are MNHEY and SVGAGI. The CDR3 runs 15 residues. CDR3 nucleotide sequence: TGTGCCAGCAGTTACATCTCCAGGGTGGACCAGCCCCAGCATTTT. As protein: CASSYISRVDQPQHF.

V gene TRBV27 combines with J gene TRBJ2-5; 10 nucleotides match TRBD1. CDR1 MNHEY and CDR2 SMNVEV come from the germline V gene (reference sequence). The V gene end was trimmed by 7 bases and the J gene end by 0 bases; junction bases not matched to a gene: 8. This CDR3 region has 16 residues. CDR3 DNA sequence: TGTGCCAGCAAGGTGTTGGGACAGGGGTACCAAGAGACCCAGTACTTC. It is translated as CASKVLGQGYQETQYF.

This clonotype came up a few times. The chain has TRBV10-3 and TRBJ2-1; D is uncertain. The CDR3 totals 11 residues. Trimming stripped 8 bases from V and 9 bases from J, with 11 bases between. Germline V gene data show CDR1 as ENHRY and CDR2 as SYGVKD. In nucleotides, the CDR3 is TGTGCCATCGCGCAGGAGTCTGAGCAGTTCTTC. Its protein is CAIAQESEQFF.

This clonotype was seen more than once but under ten times. This chain links TRBV6-1 with TRBJ1-6; 11 nucleotides match TRBD1. Germline-derived CDR1 and CDR2 are MNHNS and SASEGT. This CDR3 has 16 amino acids. V lost 4 bases, J lost 10 bases, and 9 bases stayed unmatched. This CDR3 is CASSVMGQGVNSPLHF. The CDR3 nucleotides read TGTGCCAGCAGTGTTATGGGACAGGGGGTTAACTCACCCCTCCACTTT.

This clonotype was counted a few times. The chain employs TRBV29-1 and TRBJ2-7, with 9 nucleotides matching TRBD2. This CDR3 is 13 amino acids long. Trimming removed 3 bases from V and 3 bases from J; junction bases left unmatched: 3. Per the germline V gene, CDR1 is SQVTM and CDR2 is ANQGSEA. Here the CDR3 reads CSVEIAGDYEQYF. CDR3 DNA sequence: TGCAGCGTTGAGATAGCGGGAGACTACGAGCAGTACTTC.

This clonotype was picked up a small number of times. J is TRBJ2-5 and V is TRBV25-1; TRBD1 is a possible D gene (6 bases). This CDR3 is built from 13 residues. Trimming took 6 bases from V and 0 from J, leaving 8 bases between them. The V gene's germline CDR1 is MGHDK and CDR2 SYGVNS. The CDR3 DNA sequence: TGTGCCAGCAGACGGGACAACCAAGAGACCCAGTACTTC. As protein: CASRRDNQETQYF.

The chain employs TRBV5-1 and TRBJ1-4; TRBD1 matches at 7 bases. V lost 4 bases and J lost 5; bases outside the gene matches: 8. CDR3 length equals 15 residues. CDR1 is SGHRS, CDR2 YFSETQ, per germline. The CDR3 bases are TGCGCCAGCAGCCCGACAGGGAGTAAGAATGAAAAACTGTTTTTT. Encoded protein: CASSPTGSKNEKLFF.

This clonotype was detected once. The rearrangement uses TRBV19 and TRBJ2-3, with TRBD1 matching 9 bases. J was trimmed by 2 bases and V by 6 bases; bases with no gene match: 6. The CDR3 extends over 15 amino acids. Germline CDR1 is LNHDA and CDR2 is SQIVND (reference sequence). The CDR3 protein is CASRVGQGYTDTQYF. Here the CDR3 DNA reads TGTGCCAGTAGAGTGGGACAGGGATACACAGATACGCAGTATTTT.

This chain uses TRBV20-1 with TRBJ2-5; TRBD1 matches 8 bases. The CDR3 totals 15 residues. Germline trimming cut 0 bases from V and 5 bases from J; bases unmatched to any gene: 8. Germline V gene sequence: CDR1 DFQATT, CDR2 SNEGSKA (reference sequence). This CDR3 reads CSARDLTRGQETQYF. DNA of the CDR3: TGCAGTGCTAGAGATCTAACCAGGGGGCAGGAGACCCAGTACTTC.

This clonotype was observed a few times. The rearrangement uses TRBV29-1 and TRBJ2-5; TRBD1 or TRBD2 may be the D gene (6 bases each). V lost 8 bases to trimming and J lost 2 bases, with 18 bases between them. Germline lookup yields CDR1 SQVTM and CDR2 ANQGSEA. CDR3 length: 14 residues. As DNA, the CDR3 is TGCAGCCTCAGGATGGGGGGCAGTCAAGAGACCCAGTACTTC. Its translation is CSLRMGGSQETQYF.

This clonotype occurred a few times. The rearrangement joins TRBV11-2 to TRBJ2-3; TRBD2 matches 7 bases. Unmatched junction bases numbered 4, after V lost 5 bases and J lost 2 bases. Germline CDR1 and CDR2: SGHAT and FQNNGV. The CDR3 sequence is 14 residues long. Here the CDR3 reads CASSGGGITDTQYF. As DNA, the CDR3 is TGTGCCAGCAGCGGGGGGGGTATCACAGATACGCAGTATTTT.

This clonotype was picked up a small number of times. The chain joins TRBV27 to TRBJ2-7, with TRBD1 matching over 7 bases. CDR3 length equals 14 residues. Trimming at V came to 5 bases and at J to 8 bases, leaving 12 bases not matched to a gene. The V gene's germline CDR1 is MNHEY and CDR2 SMNVEV (reference sequence). The CDR3 region is CASSLSLGTDQQYF. For the CDR3, the DNA is TGTGCCAGCAGTCTTTCTCTCGGGACAGACCAGCAGTACTTC.

This clonotype was observed a few times. Written as DNA, the CDR3 is TGTGCCAGCAGCTTGACCGGGACACCCCGAGAGACCCAGTACTTC. This gives the protein CASSLTGTPRETQYF. V and J are TRBV5-4 and TRBJ2-5; D might be TRBD1 (6 bases). The length of the CDR3 is 15 residues. V was pared by 1 base and J by 4 bases, with 14 bases between. CDR1 and CDR2 from the germline V gene are SGHNT and YYREEE (reference sequence).

This chain uses TRBV4-3 with TRBJ2-5; TRBD1 agrees at 7 bases. Germline V gene data show CDR1 as LGHNA and CDR2 as YSLEER. V shed 4 bases and J 2 bases; nucleotides not matched to a gene: 7. The length of the CDR3 is 15 residues. The CDR3 DNA is TGCGCCAGCAGCCGACTGACAGGGCCACAAGAGACCCAGTACTTC. Amino acid sequence: CASSRLTGPQETQYF.

This chain joins TRBV20-1 and TRBJ1-1; the D gene is possibly TRBD1 (6 bases). CDR3 length: 14 amino acids. CDR1 is DFQATT and CDR2 is SNEGSKA in the germline V gene (reference sequence). Trimming removed 6 bases from V and 0 bases from J, with 14 bases in between. The CDR3 DNA reads TGCAGTGCCGGGACAAGAGTTATGAACACTGAAGCTTTCTTT. Its translation is CSAGTRVMNTEAFF.

This clonotype was observed a handful of times. Sequence at one end of the junction differs from germline and may be a read error. V is TRBV7-8 and J is TRBJ2-1; no definite D call. Germline CDR1 reads SGHVS; CDR2 reads FQNEAQ. The CDR3 totals 12 residues. CDR3 protein: CASSLAHKEQFF. CDR3 bases: TGTGCCAGCAGCTTAGCCCACAAGGAGCAGTTCTTC.

This chain connects TRBV5-1 to TRBJ2-4, with D unclear. V dropped 1 base and J dropped 0 bases, with 11 bases sitting between them. The CDR3 is 16 amino acids. The germline gives CDR1 SGHRS, CDR2 YFSETQ. CDR3 bases: TGCGCCAGCAGCTTGATTGAGGACGTAGCCAAAAACATTCAGTACTTC. Protein product: CASSLIEDVAKNIQYF.

The rearrangement links TRBV19 to TRBJ1-1, with a possible D match to TRBD1 (5 bases). This CDR3 region has 14 residues. CDR1 is LNHDA and CDR2 is SQIVND in the germline V gene (reference sequence). The V end lost 7 bases, the J end lost 5 bases, and 17 bases lay between the germline ends. The CDR3 nucleotides read TGTGCCAGTATTCTCGTTGAAGGGGTAACTGAAGCTTTCTTT. Its translation is CASILVEGVTEAFF.

The rearrangement uses TRBV29-1 and TRBJ2-7, with 8 bases fitting TRBD2. V was pared by 4 bases and J by 1 base, with 3 bases of the junction left unmatched. The CDR3 runs to 13 residues. The germline CDR1 and CDR2 sequences are SQVTM and ANQGSEA. CDR3 sequence reads: CSVVLAGSYEQYF. The CDR3 DNA is TGCAGCGTTGTATTAGCGGGATCCTACGAGCAGTACTTC.

This clonotype showed up many times. The rearrangement joins TRBV11-2 to TRBJ2-7; 8 nucleotides agree with TRBD1. CDR3 length equals 17 residues. The germline V gene encodes CDR1 SGHAT and CDR2 FQNNGV. V shed 1 base and J 7 bases; nucleotides not matched to a gene: 15. The CDR3 DNA reads TGTGCCAGCAGCTTAGGAGTTCTGGGACAGGTTTATCAGGAGCAGTACTTC. Its translation: CASSLGVLGQVYQEQYF.

V and J are TRBV7-8 and TRBJ2-3, with D tentatively TRBD2 (6 bases). The CDR3 is 17 amino acids. The V gene's germline CDR1 is SGHVS and CDR2 FQNEAQ. Trimming pared 2 bases from V and 0 bases from J, leaving 15 bases between. Written as DNA, the CDR3 is TGTGCCAGCAGCTTAACGACTAGTCCTTCAAGCACAGATACGCAGTATTTT. The encoded protein is CASSLTTSPSSTDTQYF.

There are a few counts of this clonotype. This rearrangement joins TRBV5-1 to TRBJ2-1; 7 bases agree with TRBD2. The junction had 9 bases not matched to a gene; V was cut back by 0 bases and J by 3 bases. Germline CDR1 reads SGHRS; CDR2 reads YFSETQ. The CDR3 runs to 17 residues. The DNA of the CDR3 is TGCGCCAGCAGCTTGGAGGGCACTAGCGCCCGCTACAATGAGCAGTTCTTC. Its protein product is CASSLEGTSARYNEQFF.

V is TRBV20-1 and J is TRBJ2-7, with D perhaps TRBD1 or TRBD2 (5 bases each). Germline-derived CDR1 and CDR2 are DFQATT and SNEGSKA (reference sequence). The CDR3 covers 15 residues. V was clipped by 7 bases and J by 0 bases, with 19 bases between them. The CDR3 region has the DNA TGCAGTGGGAAGGAAAGGGGAACTAGCTCCTACGAGCAGTACTTC. It specifies CSGKERGTSSYEQYF.

This clonotype has only a few counts. The J gene is TRBJ2-7, the V gene TRBV7-9, with D perhaps TRBD1 (5 bases). Per germline, CDR1 SEHNR and CDR2 FQNEAQ (reference sequence). V lost 0 bases to trimming and J lost 7 bases, with 13 bases between them. CDR3 size: 14 residues. The CDR3 region has the DNA TGTGCCAGCAGCTTAGCCGTGGCAGGGAAAGAGCAGTACTTC. The encoded protein is CASSLAVAGKEQYF.

This clonotype was recorded many times. J is TRBJ1-1 and V is TRBV12-3 or TRBV12-4; D may be TRBD1 (6 bases). The CDR3 has 12 amino acids. V lost 3 bases and J 9 bases, leaving 11 bases between the germline ends. CDR3: CASSFYRAQAFF. The CDR3 nucleotides read TGTGCCAGCAGTTTCTACAGGGCCCAAGCTTTCTTT.

V and J are TRBV20-1 and TRBJ2-3; TRBD2 is a possible D gene (7 bases). Trimming removed 8 bases at V and 4 bases at J, with 19 bases between. Per germline, CDR1 DFQATT and CDR2 SNEGSKA (reference sequence). The CDR3 is made up of 14 amino acids. The CDR3 loop is CSTHGGAVADTQYF. The CDR3 nucleotides read TGCAGTACCCATGGGGGGGCGGTGGCAGATACGCAGTATTTT.

This clonotype has just a few counts. The V and J genes are TRBV11-2 and TRBJ2-2, with 8 bases aligning to TRBD2. Germline values: CDR1 SGHAT, CDR2 FQNNGV. The J segment lost 7 bases and the V segment lost 4 bases, leaving 11 bases of the junction unmatched. CDR3 length equals 16 residues. CDR3 DNA sequence: TGTGCCAGCAGCTCCCTTTTGGCGGGGGGCGGCGGGGAGCTGTTTTTT. Residues: CASSSLLAGGGGELFF.

This clonotype was detected ten times or more. J is TRBJ2-1 and V is TRBV9; 13 positions match TRBD2. The CDR3 loop spans 16 amino acids. Germline V gene sequence: CDR1 SGDLS, CDR2 YYNGEE. The ends lost 2 bases at V and 6 bases at J; junction bases unmatched: 5. The DNA for the CDR3 is TGTGCCAGCAGCGTCGGACTAGCGGGAGTGGCCAATGAGCAGTTCTTC. It translates to CASSVGLAGVANEQFF.